This T cell receptor beta chain originates from a study of T cells in localized non-small cell lung cancer. The data were produced by immunoSEQ multiplex PCR, yet TCRdb's version contains in-frame clones alone and is incomplete. The sample records 4,100 or so clones, over 30% being singletons. To note about this clone: What it recognizes is unknown.

General observations from the study: When the top 100 tumor clones were examined, a median 57 of them also appeared in the adjacent lung, which was paired and uninvolved. The highest T cell clonality was in uninvolved adjacent lung, above tumor. Increased T cell density in blood showed an association with longer overall survival. A single tumor region was sequenced, leaving heterogeneity possible.

Unmatched junction bases numbered 8, after V lost 8 bases and J lost 7 bases. This CDR3 has 13 residues. The chain is built from TRBV23-1 and TRBJ2-7; the match to TRBD1 covers 10 bases. TRBV23-1 is sorted into the ORF group, with uncertain function. The clonotype was recovered from a man between 40 and 70 years old with stage II squamous cell lung carcinoma. Sequencing was performed on lung tumor tissue, taken before any cancer treatment. CDR3 DNA sequence: TGCGCCAGCCGCCCGGGACAGGGGCCTGAGCAGTACTTC. This translates into CASRPGQGPEQYF.